The 3 T cell receptor beta chains reported below all come from one sample, sequenced in a study of T cells in Graves' hyperthyroidism and ophthalmopathy. There were TCR beta CDR3 regions amplified from RNA transcripts. The TCR CDR3 first-round RT-PCR relied on the HTBI primer set. Each CDR3 protein gets one entry after TCRdb re-called the multiplex PCR reads with MiXCR. The table records about 600,000 distinct CDR3 sequences, about 16% of them present only once. The sample comprised blood. The receptor set was obtained from a woman aged 40 to 50 with Graves' ophthalmopathy.

This clonotype was detected a few times. The V gene is TRBV19, the J gene TRBJ2-7; 9 bases map to TRBD1. Germline V gene data show CDR1 as LNHDA and CDR2 as SQIVND (reference sequence). Germline trimming cut 4 bases from V and 5 bases from J; bases unmatched to any gene: 6. The CDR3 spans 14 residues. As DNA, the CDR3 is TGTGCCAGTAGTAAAGGGACAGGGTTCGACGAGCAGTACTTC. Translation: CASSKGTGFDEQYF.

This clonotype was seen more than once but under ten times. This chain links TRBV5-1 with TRBJ2-5; 13 bases agree with TRBD2. This CDR3 is 16 amino acids long. Germline CDR1 SGHRS, CDR2 YFSETQ. Trimming at V came to 4 bases and at J to 2 bases, leaving 5 bases not matched to a gene. This CDR3 reads CASSTGTSGEQETQYF. The CDR3 nucleotides are TGCGCCAGCAGCACCGGGACTAGCGGGGAGCAAGAGACCCAGTACTTC.

This clonotype was seen ten or more times. J is TRBJ1-1 and V is TRBV12-3 or TRBV12-4, with 7 bases that match TRBD1. Unmatched junction bases numbered 6, after V lost 2 bases and J lost 3 bases. The CDR3 is 15 residues long. CDR3 loop: CASSLRSGGYTEAFF. CDR3 DNA sequence: TGTGCCAGCAGTTTACGTTCAGGGGGTTACACTGAAGCTTTCTTT.